This T cell receptor (beta chain) is drawn from a study of human T cells and chemical hapten exposure. Study details: Per-sample TCR yields varied mainly from small pooled library volume differences.

The CDR3 extends over 17 amino acids. The germline CDR1 and CDR2 sequences are MGHRA and YSYEKL. The junction had 10 bases not matched to a gene; V was cut back by 3 bases and J by 1 base. Time point defined: patch test 3, about 24 weeks after DPC sensitization. Treatment denoted: therapeutic diphenylcyclopropenone sensitization with weekly scalp DPC. TCRdb re-called the RACE reads through MiXCR, storing one row per CDR3 protein. The data contain 190,000 or so distinct CDR3 sequences, 20% to 25% of them singletons. The receptor comes from a woman in her forties with alopecia areata. Some clones in this sample may be carry-over from other donors' samples. This specimen consisted of whole blood, obtained in connection with sensitization to the hapten diphenylcyclopropenone (DPC). The J gene is TRBJ2-3, the V gene TRBV4-1; TRBD1 agrees at 7 bases. CDR3 sequence (DNA): TGCGCCAGCAGCCACTCTTTGACAGGGACCGGCACAGATACGCAGTATTTT. This gives the protein CASSHSLTGTGTDTQYF.